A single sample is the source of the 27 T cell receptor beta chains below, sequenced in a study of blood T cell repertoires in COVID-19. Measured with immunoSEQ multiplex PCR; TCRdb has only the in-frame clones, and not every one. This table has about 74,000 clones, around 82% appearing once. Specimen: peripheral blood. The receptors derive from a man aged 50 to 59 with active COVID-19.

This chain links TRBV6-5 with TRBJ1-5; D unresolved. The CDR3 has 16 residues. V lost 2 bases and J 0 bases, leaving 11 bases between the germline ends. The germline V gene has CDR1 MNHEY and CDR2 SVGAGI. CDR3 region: CASSYRGPNSNQPQHF. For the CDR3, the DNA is TGTGCCAGCAGTTACCGAGGGCCTAATAGCAATCAGCCCCAGCATTTT.

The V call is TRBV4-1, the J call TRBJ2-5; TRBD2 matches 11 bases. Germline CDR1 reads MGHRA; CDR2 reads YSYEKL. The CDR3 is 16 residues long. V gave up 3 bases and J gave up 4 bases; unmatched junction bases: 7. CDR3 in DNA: TGCGCCAGCAGCCAGCATACTAGCGGGGGAATAGAGACCCAGTACTTC. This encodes CASSQHTSGGIETQYF.

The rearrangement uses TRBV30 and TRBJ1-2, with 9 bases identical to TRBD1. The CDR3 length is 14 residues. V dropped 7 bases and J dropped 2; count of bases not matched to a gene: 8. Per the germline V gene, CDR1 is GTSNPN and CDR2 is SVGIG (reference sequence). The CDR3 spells CASRDRESNYGYTF. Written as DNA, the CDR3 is TGTGCCTCCCGGGACAGGGAATCCAACTATGGCTACACCTTC.

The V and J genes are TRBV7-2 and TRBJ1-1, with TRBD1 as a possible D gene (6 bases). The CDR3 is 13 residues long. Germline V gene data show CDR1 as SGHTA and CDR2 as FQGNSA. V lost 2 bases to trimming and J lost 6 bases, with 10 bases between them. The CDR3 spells CASSLRTDPEAFF. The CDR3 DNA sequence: TGTGCCAGCAGCTTAAGGACAGATCCTGAAGCTTTCTTT.

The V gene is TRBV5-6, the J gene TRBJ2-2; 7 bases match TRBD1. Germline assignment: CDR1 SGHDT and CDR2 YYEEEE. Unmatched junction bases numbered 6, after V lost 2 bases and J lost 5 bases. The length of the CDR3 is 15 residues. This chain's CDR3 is CASSFGQVYTGELFF. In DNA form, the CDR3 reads TGTGCCAGCAGCTTTGGACAGGTGTATACCGGGGAGCTGTTTTTT.

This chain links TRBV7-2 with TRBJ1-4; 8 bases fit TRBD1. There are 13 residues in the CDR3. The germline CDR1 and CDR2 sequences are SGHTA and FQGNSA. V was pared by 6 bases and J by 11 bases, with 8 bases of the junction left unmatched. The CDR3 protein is CASSDRTGRKLFF. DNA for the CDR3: TGTGCCAGCAGTGACCGGACAGGGAGGAAACTGTTTTTT.

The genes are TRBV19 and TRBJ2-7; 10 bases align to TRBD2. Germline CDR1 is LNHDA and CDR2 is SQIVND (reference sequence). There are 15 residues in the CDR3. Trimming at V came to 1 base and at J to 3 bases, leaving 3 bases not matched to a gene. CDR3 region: CASSIVASGSYEQYF. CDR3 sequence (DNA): TGTGCCAGTAGTATAGTAGCTAGCGGGAGCTACGAGCAGTACTTC.

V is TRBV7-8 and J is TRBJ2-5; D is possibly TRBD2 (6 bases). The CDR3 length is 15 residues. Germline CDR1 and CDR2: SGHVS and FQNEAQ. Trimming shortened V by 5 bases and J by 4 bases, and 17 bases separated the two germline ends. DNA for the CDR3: TGTGCCAGCAGCCCCTCCCATAGCGGAGTAGAGACCCAGTACTTC. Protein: CASSPSHSGVETQYF.

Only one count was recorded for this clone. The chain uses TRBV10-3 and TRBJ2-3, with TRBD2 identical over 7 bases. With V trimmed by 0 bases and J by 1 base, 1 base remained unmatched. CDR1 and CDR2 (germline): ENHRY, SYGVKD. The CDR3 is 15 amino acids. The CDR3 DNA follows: TGTGCCATCAGTGAGTCTGGGGGGGGCACAGATACGCAGTATTTT. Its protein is CAISESGGGTDTQYF.

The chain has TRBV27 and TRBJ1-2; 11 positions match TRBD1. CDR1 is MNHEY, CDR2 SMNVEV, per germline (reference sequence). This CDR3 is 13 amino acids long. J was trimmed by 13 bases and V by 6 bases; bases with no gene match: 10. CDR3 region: CASSFSLDRGLTF. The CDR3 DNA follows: TGTGCCAGCAGCTTCTCCCTGGACAGGGGGCTCACCTTC.

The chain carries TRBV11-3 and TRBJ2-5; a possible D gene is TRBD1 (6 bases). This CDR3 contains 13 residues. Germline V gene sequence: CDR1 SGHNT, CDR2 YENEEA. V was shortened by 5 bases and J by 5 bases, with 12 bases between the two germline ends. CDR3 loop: CASSDTGMETQYF. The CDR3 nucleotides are TGTGCCAGCAGCGATACAGGGATGGAGACCCAGTACTTC.

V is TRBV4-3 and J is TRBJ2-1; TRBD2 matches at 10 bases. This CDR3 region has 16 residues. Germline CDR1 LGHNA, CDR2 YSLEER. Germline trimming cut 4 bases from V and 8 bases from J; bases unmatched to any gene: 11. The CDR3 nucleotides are TGCGCCAGCAGCCGACTGAGCGGGGGGGCCTCGGATGAGCAGTTCTTC. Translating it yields CASSRLSGGASDEQFF.

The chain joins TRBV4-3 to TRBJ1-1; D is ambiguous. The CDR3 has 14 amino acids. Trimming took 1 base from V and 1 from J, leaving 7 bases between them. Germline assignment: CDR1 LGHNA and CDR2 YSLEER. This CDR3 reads CASSQVSGNTEAFF. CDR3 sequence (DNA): TGCGCCAGCAGCCAAGTATCGGGGAACACTGAAGCTTTCTTT.

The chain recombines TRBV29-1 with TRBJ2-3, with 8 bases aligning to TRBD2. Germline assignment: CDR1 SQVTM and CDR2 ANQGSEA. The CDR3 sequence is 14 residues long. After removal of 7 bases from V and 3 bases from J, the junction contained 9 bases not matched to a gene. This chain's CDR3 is CSGDAAGGTDTQYF. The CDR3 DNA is TGCAGCGGCGACGCGGCGGGGGGAACAGATACGCAGTATTTT.

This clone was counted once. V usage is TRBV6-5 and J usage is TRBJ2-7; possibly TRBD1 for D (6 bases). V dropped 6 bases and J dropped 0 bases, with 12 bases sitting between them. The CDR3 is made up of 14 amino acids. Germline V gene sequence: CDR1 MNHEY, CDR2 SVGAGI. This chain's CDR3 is CASRSGQNSYEQYF. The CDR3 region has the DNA TGTGCCAGCAGAAGCGGACAGAACTCCTACGAGCAGTACTTC.

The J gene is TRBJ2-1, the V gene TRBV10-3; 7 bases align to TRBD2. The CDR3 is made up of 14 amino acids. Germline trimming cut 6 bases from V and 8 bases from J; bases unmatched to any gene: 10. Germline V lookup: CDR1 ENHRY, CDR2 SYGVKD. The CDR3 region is CAIRTAGSSDEQFF. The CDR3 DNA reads TGTGCCATCAGGACAGCGGGATCATCGGATGAGCAGTTCTTC.

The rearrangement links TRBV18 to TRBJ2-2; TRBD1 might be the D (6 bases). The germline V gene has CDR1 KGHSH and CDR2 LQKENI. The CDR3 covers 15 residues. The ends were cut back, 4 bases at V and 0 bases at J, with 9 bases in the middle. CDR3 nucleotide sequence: TGTGCCAGCTCACTAGGGACATCGAACACCGGGGAGCTGTTTTTT. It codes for CASSLGTSNTGELFF.

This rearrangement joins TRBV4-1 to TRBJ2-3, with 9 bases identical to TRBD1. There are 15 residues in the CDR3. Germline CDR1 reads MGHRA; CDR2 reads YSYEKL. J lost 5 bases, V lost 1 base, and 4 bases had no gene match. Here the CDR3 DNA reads TGCGCCAGCAGCCAAGCCCCGGGACAGGGAGATACGCAGTATTTT. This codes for CASSQAPGQGDTQYF.

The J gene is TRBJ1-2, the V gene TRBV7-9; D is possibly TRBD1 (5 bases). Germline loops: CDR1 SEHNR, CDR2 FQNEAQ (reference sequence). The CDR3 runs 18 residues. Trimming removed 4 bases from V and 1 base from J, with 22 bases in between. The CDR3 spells CASSSGRDSARFNYGYTF. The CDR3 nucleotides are TGTGCCAGCAGCTCCGGACGGGACTCCGCCCGCTTTAACTATGGCTACACCTTC.

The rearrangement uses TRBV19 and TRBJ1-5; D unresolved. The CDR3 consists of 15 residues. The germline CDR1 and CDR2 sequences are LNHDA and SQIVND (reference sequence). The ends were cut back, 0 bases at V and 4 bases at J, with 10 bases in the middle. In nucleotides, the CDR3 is TGTGCCAGTAGTATAGAACAGTTCGGAAATCAGCCCCAGCATTTT. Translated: CASSIEQFGNQPQHF.

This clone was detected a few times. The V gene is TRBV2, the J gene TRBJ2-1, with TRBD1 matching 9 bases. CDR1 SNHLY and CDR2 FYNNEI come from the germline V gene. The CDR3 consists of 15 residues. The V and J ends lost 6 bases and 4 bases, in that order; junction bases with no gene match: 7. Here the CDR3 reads CASSAGTGSYNEQFF. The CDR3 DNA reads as TGTGCCAGCAGCGCCGGGACAGGGTCGTACAATGAGCAGTTCTTC. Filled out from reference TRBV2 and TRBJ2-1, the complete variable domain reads EPEVTQTPSHQVTQMGQEVILRCVPISNHLYFYWYRQILGQKVEFLVSFYNNEISEKSEIFDDQFSVERPDGSNFTLKIRSTKLEDSAMYFCASSAGTGSYNEQFFGPGTRLTVL.

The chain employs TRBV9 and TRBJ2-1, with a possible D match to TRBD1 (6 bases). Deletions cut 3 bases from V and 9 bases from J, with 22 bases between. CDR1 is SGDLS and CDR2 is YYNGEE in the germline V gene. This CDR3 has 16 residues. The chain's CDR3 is CASSETGPPRAGEQFF. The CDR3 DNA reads TGTGCCAGCAGCGAAACAGGGCCTCCTAGAGCTGGTGAGCAGTTCTTC. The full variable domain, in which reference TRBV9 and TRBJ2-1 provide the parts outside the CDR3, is DSGVTQTPKHLITATGQRVTLRCSPRSGDLSVYWYQQSLDQGLQFLIQYYNGEERAKGNILERFSAQQFPDLHSELNLSSLELGDSALYFCASSETGPPRAGEQFFGPGTRLTVL.

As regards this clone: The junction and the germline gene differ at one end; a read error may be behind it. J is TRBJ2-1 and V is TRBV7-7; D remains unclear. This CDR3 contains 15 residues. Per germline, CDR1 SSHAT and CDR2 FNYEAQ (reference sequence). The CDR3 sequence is CASSPLTHFGNEQFF. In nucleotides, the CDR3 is TGTGCTAGCAGCCCCTTAACCCATTTCGGGAATGAGCAGTTCTTC.

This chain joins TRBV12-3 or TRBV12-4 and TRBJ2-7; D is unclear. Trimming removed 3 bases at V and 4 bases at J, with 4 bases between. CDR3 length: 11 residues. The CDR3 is CASSFFYEQYF. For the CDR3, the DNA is TGTGCCAGCAGTTTCTTTTACGAGCAGTACTTC.

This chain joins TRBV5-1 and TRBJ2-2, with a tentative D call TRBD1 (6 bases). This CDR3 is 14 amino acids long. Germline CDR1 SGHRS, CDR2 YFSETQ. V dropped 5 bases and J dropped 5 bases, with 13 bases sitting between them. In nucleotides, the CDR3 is TGCGCCAGCAGAGGGGACATTAAAACCGGGGAGCTGTTTTTT. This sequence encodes CASRGDIKTGELFF. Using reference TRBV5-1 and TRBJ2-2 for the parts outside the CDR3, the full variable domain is KAGVTQTPRYLIKTRGQQVTLSCSPISGHRSVSWYQQTPGQGLQFLFEYFSETQRNKGNFPGRFSGRQFSNSRSEMNVSTLELGDSALYLCASRGDIKTGELFFGEGSRLTVL.

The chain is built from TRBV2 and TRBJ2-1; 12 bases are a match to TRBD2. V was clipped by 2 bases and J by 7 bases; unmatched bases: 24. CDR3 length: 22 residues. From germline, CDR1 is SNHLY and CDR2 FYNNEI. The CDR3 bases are TGTGCCAGCAGTGAACCCCTGGGTGAGGCTAGCGGGAGGGCCGCGGTCTGGAATGAGCAGTTCTTC. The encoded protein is CASSEPLGEASGRAAVWNEQFF.

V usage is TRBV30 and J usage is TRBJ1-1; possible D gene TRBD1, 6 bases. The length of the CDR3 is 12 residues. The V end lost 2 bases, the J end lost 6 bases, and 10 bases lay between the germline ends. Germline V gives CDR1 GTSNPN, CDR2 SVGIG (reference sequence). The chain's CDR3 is CAWSPQGPEAFF. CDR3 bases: TGTGCCTGGAGTCCTCAGGGGCCTGAAGCTTTCTTT.